Below, 16 T cell receptor beta chains from the same sample are listed, as sequenced in a study of identical twins. A single record per CDR3 protein comes from TCRdb applying MiXCR to the 5' RACE reads. This table has a few hundred thousand distinct CDR3 sequences, approximately 8.8% appearing once. The sample taken for sequencing was naive T cells sorted from blood. The receptors come from a woman in her 50s in good health.

The chain combines TRBV7-9 with TRBJ2-3; D unresolved. V was shortened by 2 bases and J by 6 bases, with 12 bases between the two germline ends. This CDR3 has 14 residues. The V gene's germline CDR1 is SEHNR and CDR2 FQNEAQ (reference sequence). The CDR3 DNA reads TGTGCCAGCAGCTTAACACCGTACGGGGATACGCAGTATTTT. It translates to CASSLTPYGDTQYF.

V is TRBV7-9 and J is TRBJ2-1; D is undetermined. The germline CDR1 and CDR2 sequences are SEHNR and FQNEAQ (reference sequence). The CDR3 is 15 residues long. The V end lost 3 bases, the J end lost 6 bases, and 15 bases lay between the germline ends. Written as DNA, the CDR3 is TGTGCCAGCAGCTTCCCCCCACGGGTCGGCAATGAGCAGTTCTTC. Residues: CASSFPPRVGNEQFF.

Turning to this clonotype: One junction end disagrees with the germline gene, perhaps due to a read error. This sequence joins TRBV6-2 or TRBV6-3 and TRBJ2-1, with 8 positions matching TRBD2. This CDR3 is 15 amino acids long. Per germline, CDR1 MNHEY and CDR2 SVGEGT. The CDR3 here is CASRALGTSLLFQLF. The CDR3 DNA follows: TGTGCCAGCAGGGCGCTGGGGACTAGTTTATTGTTCCAGCTCTTC.

In this sample, this clonotype turned up a few times. The chain links TRBV21-1 to TRBJ2-1; the D call of TRBD2 is as the table states it, not checked on the DNA. TRBV21-1 is shown as a pseudogene. The CDR3 is 14 amino acids. The CDR3 reads CASNSLARGNEQFF. CDR3 in DNA: TGTGCCAGCAACTCCCTAGCGAGGGGTAATGAGCAGTTCTTC.

This clonotype was detected only a few times. The V and J genes are TRBV6-6 and TRBJ2-1; 10 nucleotides line up with TRBD2. Trimming removed 3 bases from V and 2 bases from J; junction bases left unmatched: 10. The CDR3 is made up of 18 amino acids. Germline V gene lookup returns CDR1 MNHNY and CDR2 SVGAGI (reference sequence). The CDR3 region is CASSYLGLAEPTYNEQFF. CDR3 DNA: TGTGCCAGCAGTTATCTCGGACTAGCGGAGCCGACCTACAATGAGCAGTTCTTC.

This clonotype occurred a few times. The chain employs TRBV27 and TRBJ1-5, with D perhaps TRBD1 (5 bases). Looked up from germline, CDR1 is MNHEY and CDR2 is SMNVEV (reference sequence). The CDR3 is 16 residues long. V was shortened by 8 bases and J by 3 bases, with 20 bases between the two germline ends. The CDR3 protein is CASSHRGLRDNQPQHF. DNA for the CDR3: TGTGCCAGCTCTCACCGGGGCCTTCGCGACAATCAGCCCCAGCATTTT.

This clonotype was counted between two and nine times. The chain joins TRBV6-5 to TRBJ2-6; D may be TRBD1 or TRBD2 (5 bases each). The V end was cut by 7 bases, the J end by 0 bases, with 13 bases between. The CDR3 extends over 16 amino acids. Germline V gene data show CDR1 as MNHEY and CDR2 as SVGAGI. The CDR3 here is CASKYMGDSGANVLTF. CDR3 DNA sequence: TGTGCCAGCAAGTATATGGGGGACTCTGGGGCCAACGTCCTGACTTTC.

Points on this clonotype: Germline is not matched at one junction end, which may reflect a read error. V gene TRBV9 combines with J gene TRBJ2-1; D remains ambiguous. The CDR3 is 13 residues long. Germline CDR1 reads SGDLS; CDR2 reads YYNGEE. The CDR3 spells CASGVLADNEQFF. CDR3 DNA sequence: TGTGCCAGCGGCGTACTGGCAGACAATGAGCAGTTCTTC. Full variable domain (remainder filled in from reference TRBV9 and TRBJ2-1): DSGVTQTPKHLITATGQRVTLRCSPRSGDLSVYWYQQSLDQGLQFLIQYYNGEERAKGNILERFSAQQFPDLHSELNLSSLELGDSALYFCASGVLADNEQFFGPGTRLTVL.

Many counts were recorded for this clonotype. The DNA of the CDR3 is TGTGCCATCAGTCCGGGACAGGGGACTGGGCAGTACGTC. Protein sequence: CAISPGQGTGQYV. The chain joins TRBV10-3 to TRBJ2-7, with 10 bases fitting TRBD1. Germline CDR1 reads ENHRY; CDR2 reads SYGVKD. Unmatched junction bases numbered 7, after V lost 5 bases and J lost 9 bases. The CDR3 is made up of 13 amino acids.

This clonotype was detected ten times or more. The chain carries TRBV3-1 and TRBJ2-7; 11 positions match TRBD2. CDR1 and CDR2 from the germline V gene are LGHDT and YNNKEL (reference sequence). The CDR3 loop spans 16 amino acids. The J segment lost 1 base and the V segment lost 4 bases, leaving 6 bases of the junction unmatched. CDR3 sequence: CASSPSSGRRSYEQYF. In DNA form, the CDR3 reads TGTGCCAGCAGCCCATCTAGCGGGAGGAGGTCCTACGAGCAGTACTTC.

This clonotype was picked up many times. The chain uses TRBV25-1 and TRBJ2-7, with TRBD2 identical over 10 bases. The CDR3 covers 13 residues. Germline-derived CDR1 and CDR2 are MGHDK and SYGVNS. V shed 9 bases, J shed 3 bases, and the junction held 5 bases outside the gene matches. The CDR3 bases are TGTGCCAGTTCTAGCGGGAGCGGCTACGAGCAGTACTTC. Its protein product is CASSSGSGYEQYF.

The V call is TRBV5-1, the J call TRBJ2-6; D is uncertain. CDR1 is SGHRS, CDR2 YFSETQ, per germline. This CDR3 contains 15 residues. V lost 0 bases, J lost 4 bases, and 8 bases lay in between. CDR3 residues: CASSLGMLGANVLTF. CDR3 bases: TGCGCCAGCAGCTTGGGAATGCTCGGGGCCAACGTCCTGACTTTC.

This chain connects TRBV12-5 to TRBJ2-2; 10 bases map to TRBD1. Germline V gene lookup returns CDR1 LGHNT and CDR2 FRNRAP. The CDR3 totals 19 residues. Germline trimming cut 2 bases from V and 5 bases from J; bases unmatched to any gene: 14. The CDR3 here is CASGLIRTGVDRGTGELFF. The CDR3 DNA sequence: TGTGCTAGTGGTTTGATTCGGACTGGAGTGGACAGGGGGACCGGGGAGCTGTTTTTT. The whole variable domain, remainder taken from reference TRBV12-5 and TRBJ2-2, is DARVTQTPRHKVTEMGQEVTMRCQPILGHNTVFWYRQTMMQGLELLAYFRNRAPLDDSGMPKDRFSAEMPDATLATLKIQPSEPRDSAVYFCASGLIRTGVDRGTGELFFGEGSRLTVL.

This clonotype has more than one count but fewer than ten. The chain carries TRBV12-3 or TRBV12-4 and TRBJ2-3; 10 positions agree with TRBD2. V shed 1 base and J 4 bases; nucleotides not matched to a gene: 5. There are 16 residues in the CDR3. The CDR3 is CASSLVLAGDADTQYF. The CDR3 coding sequence is TGTGCCAGCAGTTTAGTCCTAGCGGGAGACGCAGATACGCAGTATTTT.

This clonotype was observed a few times. The chain carries TRBV4-1 and TRBJ2-7; 8 bases map to TRBD2. The CDR3 is 15 amino acids. Trimming at V came to 1 base and at J to 7 bases, leaving 9 bases not matched to a gene. Germline values: CDR1 MGHRA, CDR2 YSYEKL. CDR3 bases: TGCGCCAGCAGCCAAGGACTAGCGTTGGCGGAGGAGCAGTACTTC. Its protein product is CASSQGLALAEEQYF.

Only a few counts were recorded for this clonotype. The J gene is TRBJ2-1, the V gene TRBV5-1, with D perhaps TRBD2 (5 bases). CDR3 length: 14 residues. The germline gives CDR1 SGHRS, CDR2 YFSETQ. The V end was cut by 4 bases, the J end by 3 bases, with 11 bases between. The CDR3 here is CASSPNRDYNEQFF. CDR3 DNA sequence: TGCGCCAGCAGCCCAAACCGGGACTACAATGAGCAGTTCTTC.